These 14 T cell receptor beta chains were all obtained from the same sample, sequenced in a study of T cells in Graves' hyperthyroidism and ophthalmopathy. TCR beta CDR3 regions were amplified from RNA. An initial round of RT-PCR targeting the TCR CDR3 relied on the HTBI primer set. TCRdb itself ran the multiplex PCR reads through MiXCR, one entry per CDR3 protein. The table has about 290,000 distinct CDR3 sequences, roughly 13% seen once. Specimen: blood. Every receptor here comes from a woman aged 25 to 45 with Graves' hyperthyroidism that later progressed to Graves' ophthalmopathy.

Details on this clonotype: Being one base from a much bigger clone, this may be a read error. The chain employs TRBV6-2 or TRBV6-3 and TRBJ1-5, with D possibly matching TRBD1 (5 bases). Trimming left V 2 bases short and J 9 bases short, with 11 bases between. CDR1 and CDR2 (germline): MNHEY, SVGEGT. CDR3 size: 13 residues. CDR3 sequence reads: CASSYGLQGPQHF. In DNA, the CDR3 is TGTGCCAGCAGTTACGGGTTGCAGGGGCCCCAGCATTTT.

This clonotype was seen at least ten times. The gene calls are TRBV7-9 and TRBJ1-2, with D perhaps TRBD1 (5 bases). CDR1 and CDR2 (germline): SEHNR, FQNEAQ (reference sequence). Trimming stripped 4 bases from V and 5 bases from J, with 11 bases between. This CDR3 contains 13 residues. CDR3 loop: CASSSPGAYGYTF. CDR3 DNA sequence: TGTGCCAGCAGCTCGCCCGGGGCGTATGGCTACACCTTC.

This clonotype was observed many times. The chain is built from TRBV28 and TRBJ1-2; D may be TRBD1 (5 bases). The CDR3 length is 14 residues. Looked up from germline, CDR1 is MDHEN and CDR2 is SYDVKM. The germline V and J ends were trimmed by 6 bases and 3 bases, with 14 bases remaining between them. In DNA, the CDR3 is TGTGCCAGCAGCCCCACCGGGGGAGACTATGGCTACACCTTC. It codes for CASSPTGGDYGYTF.

This clonotype showed up many times. The chain couples TRBV12-3 or TRBV12-4 to TRBJ2-5; D not certain. V was pared by 3 bases and J by 5 bases, with 7 bases between. The CDR3 contains 12 residues. The CDR3, as DNA: TGTGCCAGCAGTTTTGGGAAGGAGACCCAGTACTTC. Amino acids: CASSFGKETQYF.

This clonotype was detected ten times or more. This rearrangement joins TRBV2 to TRBJ1-2, with unresolved D. Germline values: CDR1 SNHLY, CDR2 FYNNEI. This CDR3 is 15 amino acids long. Trimming removed 6 bases from V and 5 bases from J, with 19 bases in between. In DNA, the CDR3 is TGTGCCAGCAGGGAGAAAGGGCTGTGGTTGTATGGCTACACCTTC. Translated: CASREKGLWLYGYTF.

This chain joins TRBV15 and TRBJ1-4; D not resolved. Germline lookup yields CDR1 LNHNV and CDR2 YYDKDF (reference sequence). Trimming removed 6 bases from V and 0 bases from J, with 11 bases in between. CDR3 length: 15 amino acids. CDR3 loop: CATSYGLSTNEKLFF. The CDR3 region has the DNA TGTGCCACCAGTTATGGATTATCAACTAATGAAAAACTGTTTTTT. Full variable domain (rest looked up from reference TRBV15 and TRBJ1-4): DAMVIQNPRYQVTQFGKPVTLSCSQTLNHNVMYWYQQKSSQAPKLLFHYYDKDFNNEADTPDNFQSRRPNTSFCFLDIRSPGLGDTAMYLCATSYGLSTNEKLFFGSGTQLSVL.

The chain couples TRBV9 to TRBJ2-1; 12 bases map to TRBD2. The V gene's germline CDR1 is SGDLS and CDR2 YYNGEE. Trimming at V came to 4 bases and at J to 5 bases, leaving 7 bases not matched to a gene. The CDR3 runs to 16 residues. The CDR3 loop is CASSPRRLAGDNEQFF. The CDR3 DNA sequence: TGTGCCAGCAGCCCCCGTCGACTAGCGGGGGACAATGAGCAGTTCTTC.

This clonotype has ten or more counts. This chain connects TRBV7-9 to TRBJ2-1; the match to TRBD2 covers 7 bases. CDR3 length: 16 amino acids. Germline V CDR1 and CDR2: SEHNR, FQNEAQ (reference sequence). J lost 7 bases, V lost 1 base, and 10 bases had no gene match. CDR3 sequence reads: CASSLVEGGPRNEQFF. The CDR3 DNA is TGTGCCAGCAGCTTAGTGGAGGGAGGGCCGCGGAATGAGCAGTTCTTC.

This clonotype occurred many times. This sequence joins TRBV28 and TRBJ1-5; no firm D call. V was pared by 3 bases and J by 7 bases, with 19 bases between. The V gene's germline CDR1 is MDHEN and CDR2 SYDVKM. This CDR3 region has 16 residues. Written as DNA, the CDR3 is TGTGCCAGCAGTTTCGAAACGTCGTTCGCCAGGCAGCCCCAGCATTTT. This translates into CASSFETSFARQPQHF.

In regard to this clonotype: This could be a read error, since a much larger clone is one nucleotide away. This chain links TRBV27 with TRBJ2-2; D may be TRBD2 (5 bases). Germline CDR1 is MNHEY and CDR2 is SMNVEV (reference sequence). This CDR3 has 14 amino acids. The CDR3 coding sequence is TGTGCCAGCAGTTTATCGGGTTACACCGGGGAGCGGTTTTTT. Protein: CASSLSGYTGERFF.

J is TRBJ2-7 and V is TRBV29-1; 8 bases match TRBD1. The CDR3 consists of 14 residues. Trimming cost V 6 bases and J 6 bases; bases outside gene matches: 13. CDR1 and CDR2 (germline): SQVTM, ANQGSEA. Here the CDR3 reads CSVLRDRTPSEQYF. In nucleotides, the CDR3 is TGCAGCGTCCTCCGGGACAGGACCCCCTCCGAGCAGTACTTC.

This clonotype was picked up many times. The chain couples TRBV28 to TRBJ1-2; a possible D gene is TRBD1 (6 bases). This CDR3 has 15 residues. With 2 bases removed from V and 8 bases from J, the gap between germline ends came to 18 bases. Germline lookup yields CDR1 MDHEN and CDR2 SYDVKM. For the CDR3, the DNA is TGTGCCAGCAGTTTAGGGTCGGGGGGCGCGGGGGGCTACACCTTC. It codes for CASSLGSGGAGGYTF.

As regards this clonotype: A much larger clone is a single base away; this may be a read error. The chain uses TRBV3-1 and TRBJ2-5, with D tentatively TRBD1 (6 bases). The germline CDR1 and CDR2 sequences are LGHDT and YNNKEL (reference sequence). The CDR3 sequence is 15 residues long. Trimming took off 4 bases at V and 7 bases at J, with 19 bases between the two ends. DNA of the CDR3: TGTGCCAGCAGCCTGTTACAGGGAAATAGGGGGACCCAGTACTTC. Translated: CASSLLQGNRGTQYF.

Many counts were recorded for this clonotype. The chain recombines TRBV12-3 or TRBV12-4 with TRBJ2-1; TRBD1 matches 7 bases. The CDR3 covers 15 residues. The trim removed 2 bases at V and 5 bases at J, leaving 6 bases unmatched. The CDR3 nucleotides read TGTGCCAGCAGTTTAACAGGGGCGGTGGACAATGAGCAGTTCTTC. Protein sequence: CASSLTGAVDNEQFF.